Below, 7 T cell receptor beta chains from the same sample are listed, as sequenced in a study of CD8+ T cells in alopecia areata. Markers used for sorting pooled cutaneous lymph node cells were CD4, CD8alpha, NKG2D, NKG2ACE and others. cDNA serving as the sequencing template came from extracted, reverse transcribed RNA. This table comes from immunoSEQ multiplex PCR, and its TCRdb copy is limited to in-frame clones, with some not included. The sample holds 290,000 or so clones, and no clone turns up only once. The sequencing input was CD4+ T cells sorted from a lymph node. The receptors were gathered from a C3H/HeJ mouse with alopecia areata. The strain bears MHC haplotype H2-k.

With regard to this clone: Gene names refer to mouse genes. The sequenced fragment ends 4 residues before the CDR3 boundary, so the rest is inferred from the germline J gene. The rearrangement joins TRBV17 to TRBJ2-5; D possibly corresponds to TRBD1 (5 bases). The germline V gene encodes CDR1 MNHDT and CDR2 YYDKIL. The CDR3 totals 13 residues. Trimming cost V 6 bases and J 0 bases, with 7 bases left between them. Incomplete CDR3 DNA: TGTGCTAGCAGACAGGTTAACCAAGAC. It yields the protein CASRQVNQD. The full CDR3 protein is CASRQVNQDTQYF.

This clone was detected a few times. Gene and germline names: mouse. With the read ending 4 residues before the CDR3 end, the germline J gene is used to fill in that end. The genes are TRBV17 and TRBJ2-7, with 10 bases lining up with TRBD2. Germline V gene sequence: CDR1 MNHDT, CDR2 YYDKIL. The CDR3 is 13 amino acids. The part of the CDR3 DNA that was read is TGTGCTAGCAGTGCGACTGGGGGGTAT. Residues: CASSATGGY. The entire CDR3 protein is CASSATGGYEQYF.

Only a few counts were recorded for this clone. Gene names are mouse gene names. The CDR3 end falls 4 residues outside the read, so it is completed with the germline J gene. The chain carries TRBV1 and TRBJ2-1; 8 nucleotides agree with TRBD1. This CDR3 spans 14 amino acids. V dropped 4 bases and J dropped 6; count of bases not matched to a gene: 5. From germline, CDR1 is NSQYPW and CDR2 LRSPGD (reference sequence). CDR3 amino acids: CTCSGRGRVAEQFF. CDR3 DNA (partial): TGCACCTGCAGTGGCAGGGGGCGCGTTGCT.

To note about this clone: Gene names are mouse gene names. The missing CDR3 end, 4 residues past where the read stops, is filled in from the germline J gene. The same CDR3 also results from other DNA sequences found in this sample. This chain links TRBV13-1 with TRBJ2-1, with D uncertain. Germline-derived CDR1 and CDR2 are NSHNY and SYGAGN. The CDR3 extends over 13 amino acids. V lost 2 bases, J lost 1 base, and 4 bases lay in between. This CDR3 is CASSDSNYAEQFF. CDR3 DNA, as far as it was read: TGTGCCAGCAGTGACAGCAACTATGCT.

This clone has more than one count but fewer than ten. Genes here carry mouse names. The read gets to within 4 residues of the CDR3 end, and the germline J gene fills in the rest. This specimen includes other DNA sequences encoding the same CDR3. J is TRBJ2-5 and V is TRBV14, with D possibly matching TRBD1 (5 bases). The CDR3 sequence is 12 residues long. Per the germline V gene, CDR1 is SGHDT and CDR2 is FRDEAV. CDR3 amino acids: CASSPQGDTQYF. Incomplete CDR3 DNA: TGTGCCAGCAGCCCTCAGGGAGAC. The complete variable domain, with remaining parts taken from reference TRBV14 and TRBJ2-5, reads EAGVTQSPRYAVLQEGQAVSFWCDPISGHDTLYWYQQPRDQGPQLLVYFRDEAVIDNSQLPSDRFSAVRPKGTNSTLKIQSAKQGDTATYLCASSPQGDTQYFGPGTRLLVL.

With respect to this clone: Genes and germline are mouse. The read terminates 4 residues before the CDR3 end, so the remaining end is supplied by the germline J gene. Other DNA sequences in the same sample also yield this CDR3. The chain recombines TRBV13-1 with TRBJ2-1, with D possibly being TRBD1 (5 bases). V was trimmed by 0 bases and J by 1 base, leaving 8 bases between them. The CDR3 runs 15 residues. Germline loops: CDR1 NSHNY, CDR2 SYGAGN. The DNA read from the CDR3 is TGTGCCAGCAGTGATGCAAGGGGAAACTATGCT. As protein: CASSDARGNYA. The entire CDR3 sequence reads CASSDARGNYAEQFF.

The sample holds a few counts of this clone. The listed genes are named as in mouse. The read ends 4 residues shy of where the CDR3 ends; the end is completed using the germline J gene. The V call is TRBV29, the J call TRBJ2-5, with 8 bases aligning to TRBD1. Unmatched junction bases numbered 2, after V lost 3 bases and J lost 3 bases. CDR3 length: 14 residues. CDR1 is MSHET and CDR2 is SYDVDS in the germline V gene. The CDR3 bases that were read are TGTGCTAGCAGTTTTGGACAGGGACAAGAC. Protein product: CASSFGQGQD. The entire CDR3 reads CASSFGQGQDTQYF.